These 9 T cell receptor beta chains came from one sample sequenced in a study of brain T cells in children with intractable seizures. Assay: immunoSEQ multiplex PCR; the TCRdb copy retains only in-frame clones and omits some. This sample carries some 76,000 clones, roughly 91% of them seen once, and the ten largest clones take roughly 1.4%. The sequences come from peripheral blood, collected at surgery. The receptors come from a boy under two years old with tuberous sclerosis and intractable seizures.

The J gene is TRBJ1-2, the V gene TRBV20-1, with unresolved D. The CDR3 extends over 11 amino acids. The germline CDR1 and CDR2 sequences are DFQATT and SNEGSKA (reference sequence). Trimming shortened V by 6 bases and J by 2 bases, and 7 bases separated the two germline ends. The CDR3 region has the DNA TGCAGTGCGTGGTGGAACTATGGCTACACCTTC. Protein sequence: CSAWWNYGYTF.

This clone was counted once. This rearrangement joins TRBV29-1 to TRBJ1-2, with D unclear. The V end was cut by 2 bases, the J end by 2 bases, with 12 bases between. This CDR3 contains 14 residues. The germline gives CDR1 SQVTM, CDR2 ANQGSEA. The CDR3 is CSVEIWENNYGYTF. The DNA for the CDR3 is TGCAGCGTTGAAATTTGGGAGAACAACTATGGCTACACCTTC.

The rearrangement joins TRBV6-5 to TRBJ2-7; no reliable D call. Germline loops: CDR1 MNHEY, CDR2 SVGAGI. The CDR3 runs 15 residues. V lost 2 bases and J 0 bases, leaving 11 bases between the germline ends. The CDR3 DNA is TGTGCCAGCAGTTACGAAGGTTACAGCTCCTACGAGCAGTACTTC. Its translation is CASSYEGYSSYEQYF.

This chain joins TRBV3-1 (or the pseudogene TRBV3-2) and TRBJ1-1; weak D call: TRBD1 (6 bases). The CDR3 consists of 15 residues. V was pared by 1 base and J by 4 bases, with 13 bases between. Germline CDR1 LGHDT, CDR2 YNNKEL (reference sequence). The CDR3 DNA sequence: TGTGCCAGCAGCCAAGTGGGGAGAGGGGGCACTGAAGCTTTCTTT. Amino acids: CASSQVGRGGTEAFF.

V and J are TRBV9 and TRBJ2-3; 10 bases match TRBD1. CDR1 and CDR2 (germline): SGDLS, YYNGEE. This CDR3 is built from 18 residues. Losses at the gene ends were 4 bases for V and 4 bases for J; bases not matched to a gene: 15. In nucleotides, the CDR3 is TGTGCCAGCAGCCCTCGAGTGGGGGACAGGGGTCGGGCAGATACGCAGTATTTT. Its translation is CASSPRVGDRGRADTQYF.

The chain joins TRBV7-9 to TRBJ1-2; TRBD1 matches at 12 bases. V shed 2 bases, J shed 5 bases, and the junction held 6 bases outside the gene matches. Germline V gene sequence: CDR1 SEHNR, CDR2 FQNEAQ (reference sequence). The CDR3 contains 16 residues. CDR3 bases: TGTGCCAGCAGCTTAAGGGGGACAGGGGGCTTATATGGCTACACCTTC. Translated, it gives CASSLRGTGGLYGYTF.

The rearrangement joins TRBV7-8 to TRBJ2-7; TRBD2 aligns across 11 bases. Trimming cost V 3 bases and J 5 bases; bases outside gene matches: 6. Germline lookup yields CDR1 SGHVS and CDR2 FQNEAQ. The CDR3 has 15 residues. The CDR3 is CASSFTSGSGDEQYF. The CDR3 region has the DNA TGTGCCAGCAGCTTTACTAGCGGGAGTGGCGACGAGCAGTACTTC.

In this sample, this clone turned up a few times. Sequence at one end of the junction differs from germline and may be a read error. The chain links TRBV3-1 (or the pseudogene TRBV3-2) to TRBJ1-3; no definite D call. Germline V lookup: CDR1 LGHDT, CDR2 YNNKEL (reference sequence). This CDR3 is 15 amino acids long. CDR3 residues: CASSKDAGTGNTIYF. For the CDR3, the DNA is TGTGCCAGCAGCAAAGACGCCGGAACTGGAAACACCATATATTTT.

The rearrangement uses TRBV6-5 and TRBJ1-1; D remains ambiguous. V lost 8 bases to trimming and J lost 3 bases, with 10 bases between them. The CDR3 has 12 residues. CDR1 is MNHEY, CDR2 SVGAGI, per germline. The DNA of the CDR3 is TGTGCCAGCGGGGTAAGGGACACTGAAGCTTTCTTT. It yields the protein CASGVRDTEAFF.